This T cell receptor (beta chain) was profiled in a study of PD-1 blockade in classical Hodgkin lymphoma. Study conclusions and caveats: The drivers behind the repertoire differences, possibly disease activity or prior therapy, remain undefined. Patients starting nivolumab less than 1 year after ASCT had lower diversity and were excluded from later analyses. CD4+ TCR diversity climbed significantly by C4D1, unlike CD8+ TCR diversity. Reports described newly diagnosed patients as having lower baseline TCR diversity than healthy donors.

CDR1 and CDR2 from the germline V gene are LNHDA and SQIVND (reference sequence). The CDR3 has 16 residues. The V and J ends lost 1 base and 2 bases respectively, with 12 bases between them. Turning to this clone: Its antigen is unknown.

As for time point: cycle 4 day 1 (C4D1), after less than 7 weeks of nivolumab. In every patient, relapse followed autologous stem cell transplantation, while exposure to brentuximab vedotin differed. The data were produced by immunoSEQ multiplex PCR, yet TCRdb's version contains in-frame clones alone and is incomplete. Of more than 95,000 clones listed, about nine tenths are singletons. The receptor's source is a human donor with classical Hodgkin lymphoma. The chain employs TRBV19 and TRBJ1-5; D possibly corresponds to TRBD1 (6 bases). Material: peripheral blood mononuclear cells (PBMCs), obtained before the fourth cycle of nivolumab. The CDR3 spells CASSIVGARGNQPQHF. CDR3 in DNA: TGTGCCAGTAGTATAGTGGGGGCGCGTGGCAATCAGCCCCAGCATTTT.